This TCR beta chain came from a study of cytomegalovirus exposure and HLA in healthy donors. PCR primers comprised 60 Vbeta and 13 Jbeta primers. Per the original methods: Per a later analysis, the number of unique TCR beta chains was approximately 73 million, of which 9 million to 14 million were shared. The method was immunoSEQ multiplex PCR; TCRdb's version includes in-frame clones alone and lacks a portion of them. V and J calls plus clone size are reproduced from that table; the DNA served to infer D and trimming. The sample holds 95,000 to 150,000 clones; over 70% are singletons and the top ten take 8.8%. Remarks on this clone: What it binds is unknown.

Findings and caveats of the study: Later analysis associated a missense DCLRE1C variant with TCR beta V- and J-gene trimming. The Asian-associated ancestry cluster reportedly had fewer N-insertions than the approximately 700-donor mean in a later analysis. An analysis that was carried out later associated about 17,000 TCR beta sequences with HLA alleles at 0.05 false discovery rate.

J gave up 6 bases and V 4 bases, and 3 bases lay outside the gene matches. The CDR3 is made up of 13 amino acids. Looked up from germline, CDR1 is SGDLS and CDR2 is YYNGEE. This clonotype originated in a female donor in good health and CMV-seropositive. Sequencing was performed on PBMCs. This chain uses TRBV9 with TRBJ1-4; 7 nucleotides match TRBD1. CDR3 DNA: TGTGCCAGCAGCCTAGGGGGCCATGAAAAACTGTTTTTT. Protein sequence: CASSLGGHEKLFF.